The T cell receptor (beta chain) under discussion was sequenced for a study of vaccination effects on CD4 cells after COVID-19. For the study at large: Following the second dose by a median of 72 days, the post-vaccine samples were obtained.

Per the germline V gene, CDR1 is MDHEN and CDR2 is SYDVKM. The CDR3 has 15 amino acids. Trimming cost V 2 bases and J 0 bases, with 10 bases left between them. Study-wide points: Both infection-induced and vaccine-induced clones contracted markedly at late post-vaccination timepoints.

The assay was immunoSEQ multiplex PCR, and TCRdb's table has in-frame clones only and misses some. The sample holds some 14,000 clones, under 80% seen once. Viral peptide pool expansion of antigen-specific CD4+ T cells preceded sequencing in the ViraFEST assay. Investigators separated out CD4+ T cells once around 11 days of culture had passed. As their vaccination, participants received two doses of either BNT162b2 or mRNA-1273. Nucleocapsid antibody tests were negative, and the vaccine recipients had no prior SARS-CoV-2 infection. IL-2 at 8 to 10 IU/ml and peptides at around 10 ug/ml were added to cultured PBMC, around 2 million per well. Of note for this clone: Its target is unknown.

Sequenced material: CD4+ T cells from PBMCs cultured with HCoV-NL63 spike peptides, taken after COVID-19 vaccination. The source is a human donor who received a COVID-19 vaccine. The rearrangement uses TRBV28 and TRBJ1-2; no firm D call. CDR3 coding DNA: TGTGCCAGCAGTTTAGACCGGAGAGCTAACTATGGCTACACCTTC. Residues: CASSLDRRANYGYTF.